One sample yielded the 17 T cell receptor beta chains listed below, sequenced in a study of response to subunit inactivated influenza vaccine (dated by TCRdb to between 2018 and 2020). The library came from RT-PCR. This sample was sequenced with an Illumina HiSeq 2500. TCRdb handled the public reads itself, with Q25 trimming in fastp and clone calling in MiXCR, and kept productive beta chains. Every distinct CDR3 protein forms one entry, paired with its most common genes and DNA. This sample is represented by a few hundred thousand distinct CDR3 sequences; approximately 14% of them were singletons. Of the sample, around 10% is held by the ten largest clones. The sample in question was PBMCs from blood, obtained 11 to 12 days after vaccination. These receptors originate from a middle-aged man who received an inactivated influenza vaccine. Donor details come from another sample of the same person, matched by shared clones.

The chain carries TRBV10-3 and TRBJ2-7, with TRBD2 as a possible D gene (6 bases). This CDR3 spans 16 amino acids. Germline V gives CDR1 ENHRY, CDR2 SYGVKD. Trimming removed 2 bases from V and 2 bases from J, with 16 bases in between. In nucleotides, the CDR3 is TGTGCCATCAGTGAGGCCGGGACTGACGTTACCTACGAGCAGTACTTC. This encodes CAISEAGTDVTYEQYF.

This clonotype turned up a few times. V gene TRBV2 combines with J gene TRBJ1-1; D unclear. The germline V gene has CDR1 SNHLY and CDR2 FYNNEI. Trimming removed 5 bases at V and 4 bases at J, with 11 bases between. The CDR3 consists of 13 residues. The CDR3 is CASSWKDSTEAFF. CDR3 sequence (DNA): TGTGCCAGCAGTTGGAAGGATTCCACTGAAGCTTTCTTT.

At least ten counts were recorded for this clonotype. J is TRBJ2-7 and V is TRBV20-1; 7 bases fit TRBD2. Trimming cost V 1 base and J 2 bases; bases outside gene matches: 8. The CDR3 sequence is 15 residues long. Per the germline V gene, CDR1 is DFQATT and CDR2 is SNEGSKA (reference sequence). The CDR3 nucleotides read TGCAGTGCTAGAGCCCGCGGGGGAGGGACCTACGAGCAGTACTTC. Its protein product is CSARARGGGTYEQYF.

This clonotype was found a few times. V usage is TRBV15 and J usage is TRBJ1-4, with D perhaps matching TRBD1 (6 bases). Germline V gives CDR1 LNHNV, CDR2 YYDKDF (reference sequence). There are 13 residues in the CDR3. The ends were cut back, 1 base at V and 8 bases at J, with 8 bases in the middle. Here the CDR3 DNA reads TGTGCCACCAGCAGAGGCGACAGGGAAAAACTGTTTTTT. Residues: CATSRGDREKLFF.

J is TRBJ2-1 and V is TRBV25-1, with 7 bases identical to TRBD2. The CDR3 spans 15 residues. Germline CDR1 and CDR2: MGHDK and SYGVNS. After removal of 7 bases from V and 3 bases from J, the junction contained 9 bases not matched to a gene. The CDR3 spells CASNAASGIYNEQFF. The CDR3 DNA is TGTGCCAGCAATGCGGCTAGCGGCATCTACAATGAGCAGTTCTTC.

The sample holds a few counts of this clonotype. The V call is TRBV20-1, the J call TRBJ1-4; D is ambiguous. The CDR3 sequence is 13 residues long. Germline V gene data show CDR1 as DFQATT and CDR2 as SNEGSKA (reference sequence). V was clipped by 6 bases and J by 0 bases, with 8 bases between them. The CDR3 loop reads CSAQITTNEKLFF. In DNA, the CDR3 is TGCAGTGCCCAGATCACAACTAATGAAAAACTGTTTTTT.

The CDR3 loop reads CASRTPGTGQGYTF. CDR3 nucleotides: TGTGCCAGCAGAACCCCCGGGACAGGGCAAGGCTACACCTTC. This chain connects TRBV6-2 or TRBV6-3 to TRBJ1-2; 9 bases fit TRBD1. From germline, CDR1 is MNHEY and CDR2 SVGEGT. The CDR3 is 14 amino acids. The J segment lost 8 bases and the V segment lost 6 bases, leaving 10 bases of the junction unmatched.

This clonotype was counted at least ten times. V gene TRBV5-5 combines with J gene TRBJ1-3; D gene ambiguous. Germline lookup yields CDR1 SGHKS and CDR2 YYEKEE (reference sequence). This CDR3 has 15 residues. Between the trimmed V and J ends, which lost 4 bases and 0 bases, there was a span of 11 bases. The CDR3 sequence: CASSQILSSGNTIYF. The CDR3 coding sequence is TGTGCCAGCAGCCAAATACTGTCCTCTGGAAACACCATATATTTT.

This clonotype came up a few times. This rearrangement joins TRBV4-3 to TRBJ1-5, with a weak D call TRBD1 (5 bases). This CDR3 is built from 15 residues. Germline V gene data show CDR1 as LGHNA and CDR2 as YSLEER. The V gene lost 1 base and the J gene lost 5 bases, with 12 bases spanning the gap. The CDR3 DNA reads as TGCGCCAGCAGCCAAGTGGCCAGGGCGGATCAGCCCCAGCATTTT. Translating it yields CASSQVARADQPQHF.

This sequence joins TRBV20-1 and TRBJ2-1, with 10 nucleotides matching TRBD2. From germline, CDR1 is DFQATT and CDR2 SNEGSKA (reference sequence). V trimming: 5 bases; J trimming: 10 bases; junction bases outside the gene matches: 11. The CDR3 is made up of 14 amino acids. CDR3 sequence reads: CSASRSGRALEQFF. The CDR3 coding sequence is TGCAGTGCTTCCCGAAGCGGGAGGGCCCTCGAGCAGTTCTTC.

The V and J genes are TRBV7-2 and TRBJ1-5; D perhaps matches TRBD1 (5 bases). The V end was cut by 5 bases, the J end by 7 bases, with 12 bases between. CDR3 size: 13 residues. CDR1 and CDR2 (germline): SGHTA, FQGNSA. This CDR3 is CASSGGSEQPQHF. The CDR3 DNA sequence: TGTGCCAGCAGCGGGGGTAGTGAGCAGCCCCAGCATTTT.

The chain combines TRBV28 with TRBJ2-3, with D tentatively TRBD1 (5 bases). Germline CDR1 reads MDHEN; CDR2 reads SYDVKM. The CDR3 length is 13 residues. Deletions cut 7 bases from V and 6 bases from J, with 14 bases between. This CDR3 is CASKRGSRDTQYF. CDR3 DNA: TGTGCCAGCAAAAGGGGCAGTCGGGATACGCAGTATTTT.

The rearrangement uses TRBV20-1 and TRBJ1-5, with a possible D match to TRBD1 (5 bases). The CDR3 is 14 residues long. The V and J ends lost 1 base and 3 bases respectively, with 10 bases between them. Germline lookup yields CDR1 DFQATT and CDR2 SNEGSKA (reference sequence). The chain's CDR3 is CSARGGAVNQPQHF. The DNA for the CDR3 is TGCAGTGCTAGAGGTGGGGCAGTCAATCAGCCCCAGCATTTT.

This clonotype was observed a few times. V gene TRBV12-3 or TRBV12-4 combines with J gene TRBJ2-2, with 10 bases matching TRBD1. The V gene end was trimmed by 1 base and the J gene end by 7 bases; junction bases not matched to a gene: 6. The CDR3 sequence is 16 residues long. CDR3 protein: CASSLGQGAFGGELFF. DNA of the CDR3: TGTGCCAGCAGTTTAGGACAGGGGGCCTTTGGCGGGGAGCTGTTTTTT.

The chain uses TRBV9 and TRBJ2-4; 8 bases fit TRBD1. The ends lost 0 bases at V and 6 bases at J; junction bases unmatched: 2. Germline V gene lookup returns CDR1 SGDLS and CDR2 YYNGEE. CDR3 length: 14 amino acids. The CDR3 sequence is CASSVGTGRNIQYF. CDR3 DNA sequence: TGTGCCAGCAGCGTAGGGACAGGGAGAAACATTCAGTACTTC.

The chain links TRBV4-2 to TRBJ2-1; TRBD1 is a possible D gene (5 bases). The germline gives CDR1 LGHNA, CDR2 YNFKEQ. CDR3 length: 15 amino acids. V shed 4 bases and J shed 0 bases, with 10 bases lying between them. The CDR3 reads CASSPTALSYNEQFF. The CDR3 bases are TGTGCCAGCAGCCCGACAGCGCTCTCCTACAATGAGCAGTTCTTC.

This chain links TRBV7-2 with TRBJ2-5; D gene ambiguous. V lost 5 bases and J 5 bases, leaving 15 bases between the germline ends. The germline CDR1 and CDR2 sequences are SGHTA and FQGNSA. The CDR3 length is 14 residues. The CDR3 coding sequence is TGTGCCAGCAGCGCAGTCATGGGCGGCGAGACCCAGTACTTC. It translates to CASSAVMGGETQYF.